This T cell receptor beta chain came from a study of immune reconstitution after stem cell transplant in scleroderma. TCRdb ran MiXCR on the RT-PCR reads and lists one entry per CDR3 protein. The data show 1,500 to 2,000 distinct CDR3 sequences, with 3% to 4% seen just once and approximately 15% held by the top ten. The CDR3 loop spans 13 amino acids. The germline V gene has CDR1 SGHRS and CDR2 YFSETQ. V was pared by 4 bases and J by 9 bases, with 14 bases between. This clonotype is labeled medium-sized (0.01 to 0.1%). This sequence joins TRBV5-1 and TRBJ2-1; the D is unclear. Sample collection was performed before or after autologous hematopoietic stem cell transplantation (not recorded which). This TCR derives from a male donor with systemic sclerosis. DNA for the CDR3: TGCGCCAGCAGCCCCCATGTAGAAGCTGAGCAGTTCTTC. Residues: CASSPHVEAEQFF. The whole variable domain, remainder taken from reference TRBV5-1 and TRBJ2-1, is KAGVTQTPRYLIKTRGQQVTLSCSPISGHRSVSWYQQTPGQGLQFLFEYFSETQRNKGNFPGRFSGRQFSNSRSEMNVSTLELGDSALYLCASSPHVEAEQFFGPGTRLTVL.